What follows is one TCR beta chain and its context. Per the authors' pipeline: Amplified reference gene primers provided the basis for estimating nucleated cell counts. TCRdb keeps only in-frame clones here, not all; method: immunoSEQ multiplex PCR. V and J calls and clone size are given by that table; D and trimming were obtained from the DNA. The sample holds hundreds of thousands of clones; roughly nine tenths are singletons and the top ten take over 2%. The source of the sample is a study of blood T cell repertoires in COVID-19. Study-wide background: PBMCs, B-cell-depleted T cells, or T cells provided the cDNA or gDNA that made up the material.

The V end lost 3 bases, the J end lost 5 bases, and 7 bases lay between the germline ends. The CDR3 loop spans 11 amino acids. CDR1 DFQATT and CDR2 SNEGSKA come from the germline V gene (reference sequence). Membership in each cohort depended on participant-reported clinical history. Cohort 3 recovery required two negative PCRs, clearance, or symptom resolution. The sequenced material came from PBMCs or T cells enriched from blood (not recorded which). This TCR derives from a woman aged 18-29 years who had recovered from COVID-19. The genes are TRBV20-1 and TRBJ2-5; possible D gene TRBD2, 5 bases. In nucleotides, the CDR3 is TGCAGTGCTAGGACTATGGAGACCCAGTACTTC. It translates to CSARTMETQYF.